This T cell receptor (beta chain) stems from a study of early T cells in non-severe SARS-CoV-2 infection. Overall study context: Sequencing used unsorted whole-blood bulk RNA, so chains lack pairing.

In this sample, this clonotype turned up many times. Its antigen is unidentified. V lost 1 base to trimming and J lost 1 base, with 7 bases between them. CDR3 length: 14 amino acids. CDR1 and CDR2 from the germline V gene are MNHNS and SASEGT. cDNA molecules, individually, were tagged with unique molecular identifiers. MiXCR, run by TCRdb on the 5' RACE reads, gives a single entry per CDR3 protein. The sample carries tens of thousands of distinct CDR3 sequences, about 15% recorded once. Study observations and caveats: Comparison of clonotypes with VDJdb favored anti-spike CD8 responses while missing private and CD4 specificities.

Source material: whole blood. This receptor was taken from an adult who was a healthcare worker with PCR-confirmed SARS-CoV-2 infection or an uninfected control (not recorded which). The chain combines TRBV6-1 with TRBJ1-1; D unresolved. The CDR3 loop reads CASSEDAGNTEAFF. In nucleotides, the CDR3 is TGTGCCAGCAGTGAAGACGCTGGGAACACTGAAGCTTTCTTT.